The next 16 T cell receptor beta chains were all read from a single sample in a study of blood T cell repertoires in COVID-19. Sequenced by immunoSEQ multiplex PCR; TCRdb stores in-frame clones only, minus some. The sample lists 90,000 to 100,000 clones; approximately 84% were seen once. The sample was peripheral blood. These receptors were collected from a woman in her sixties or seventies with acute or convalescent COVID-19.

The rearrangement links TRBV11-3 to TRBJ2-5; 9 nucleotides agree with TRBD2. CDR3 length: 13 amino acids. From germline, CDR1 is SGHNT and CDR2 YENEEA. Trimming took 6 bases from V and 5 from J; bases not matched to a gene: 4. CDR3 coding DNA: TGTGCCAGCAGTTTCAGCGGGGGGGAGACCCAGTACTTC. The encoded protein is CASSFSGGETQYF.

A remark on this clone: The junction departs from the called germline gene at one end, perhaps through a read error. V gene TRBV7-7 combines with J gene TRBJ2-7, with a possible D match to TRBD1 (5 bases). This CDR3 region has 15 residues. The germline CDR1 and CDR2 sequences are SSHAT and FNYEAQ (reference sequence). This CDR3 reads CASSSPDKYHYEQYF. The CDR3 DNA sequence: TGTGCTAGCAGCTCGCCGGACAAATATCACTACGAGCAGTACTTC. Full variable domain (rest looked up from reference TRBV7-7 and TRBJ2-7): GAGVSQSPRYKVTKRGQDVTLRCDPISSHATLYWYQQALGQGPEFLTYFNYEAQPDKSGLPSDRFSAERPEGSISTLTIQRTEQRDSAMYRCASSSPDKYHYEQYFGPGTRLTVT.

The rearrangement links TRBV19 to TRBJ2-2, with D possibly matching TRBD1 (5 bases). The germline V gene encodes CDR1 LNHDA and CDR2 SQIVND (reference sequence). The CDR3 has 14 residues. Trimming pared 7 bases from V and 5 bases from J, leaving 14 bases between. CDR3 DNA sequence: TGTGCCAGTATGTGGGGCCGTCGAACCGGGGAGCTGTTTTTT. It codes for CASMWGRRTGELFF.

This clone was counted once. This chain connects TRBV2 to TRBJ1-1; 11 nucleotides align to TRBD1. The V segment lost 10 bases and the J segment 3 bases; nucleotides outside the gene matches: 10. Germline CDR1 SNHLY, CDR2 FYNNEI. This CDR3 contains 15 residues. CDR3 nucleotide sequence: TGTGCCACAGCGGGGCGGGACAGGGGGGACACTGAAGCTTTCTTT. It is translated as CATAGRDRGDTEAFF. The variable domain in full, completed from reference TRBV2 and TRBJ1-1, reads EPEVTQTPSHQVTQMGQEVILRCVPISNHLYFYWYRQILGQKVEFLVSFYNNEISEKSEIFDDQFSVERPDGSNFTLKIRSTKLEDSAMYFCATAGRDRGDTEAFFGQGTRLTVV.

This clone appeared once. This rearrangement joins TRBV5-4 to TRBJ2-5; 7 bases are shared with TRBD2. This CDR3 is 16 amino acids long. V was pared by 4 bases and J by 1 base, with 10 bases of the junction left unmatched. The germline CDR1 and CDR2 sequences are SGHNT and YYREEE (reference sequence). The CDR3 DNA reads TGTGCCAGCAGCGCTGGCCTAGCGGTGCTCCAAGAGACCCAGTACTTC. Translation: CASSAGLAVLQETQYF.

This clone was seen only once. The chain carries TRBV5-1 and TRBJ2-1; TRBD2 matches 8 bases. The V and J ends lost 0 bases and 7 bases, in that order; junction bases with no gene match: 9. The germline gives CDR1 SGHRS, CDR2 YFSETQ. The CDR3 spans 16 residues. The CDR3 loop reads CASSLAGRVGENEQFF. The CDR3 coding sequence is TGCGCCAGCAGCTTGGCCGGGAGGGTTGGGGAAAATGAGCAGTTCTTC.

V is TRBV29-1 and J is TRBJ2-7; D possibly corresponds to TRBD1 (6 bases). The CDR3 spans 12 residues. Germline values: CDR1 SQVTM, CDR2 ANQGSEA. Trimming pared 0 bases from V and 7 bases from J, leaving 10 bases between. Written as DNA, the CDR3 is TGCAGCGTTGAAGAGGGGGCGCGAGAGCAGTACTTC. Translation gives CSVEEGAREQYF.

This chain uses TRBV4-1 with TRBJ2-1; 10 bases are shared with TRBD2. The germline CDR1 and CDR2 sequences are MGHRA and YSYEKL. The length of the CDR3 is 16 residues. V was clipped by 1 base and J by 4 bases; unmatched bases: 4. The CDR3 reads CASSQATSGIYNEQFF. The CDR3 bases are TGCGCCAGCAGCCAAGCTACTAGCGGGATATACAATGAGCAGTTCTTC.

The chain carries TRBV7-2 and TRBJ1-2; 8 bases map to TRBD1. Germline CDR1 reads SGHTA; CDR2 reads FQGNSA. There are 15 residues in the CDR3. The ends lost 2 bases at V and 6 bases at J; junction bases unmatched: 8. DNA for the CDR3: TGTGCCAGCAGCTTACGTGGACAGGGAGGGGATGGCTACACCTTC. As protein: CASSLRGQGGDGYTF.

Concerning this clone: The junction shows a germline mismatch at one end, possibly a read error. This chain uses TRBV6-5 with TRBJ1-1; weak D call: TRBD1 (6 bases). Germline CDR1 and CDR2: MNHEY and SVGAGI. CDR3 length: 12 amino acids. CDR3 sequence reads: CAGSSDSARAFF. In DNA, the CDR3 is TGTGCCGGCAGTTCGGACAGCGCGCGAGCTTTCTTT.

The J gene is TRBJ2-6, the V gene TRBV18, with 9 bases identical to TRBD1. Germline lookup yields CDR1 KGHSH and CDR2 LQKENI. Losses at the gene ends were 3 bases for V and 2 bases for J; bases not matched to a gene: 5. The CDR3 consists of 17 residues. The CDR3 here is CASSPRGQGPGANVLTF. DNA for the CDR3: TGTGCCAGCTCACCGCGGGGACAGGGCCCTGGGGCCAACGTCCTGACTTTC.

This chain links TRBV9 with TRBJ2-3; TRBD2 aligns across 7 bases. Germline assignment: CDR1 SGDLS and CDR2 YYNGEE. The CDR3 runs to 15 residues. The V segment lost 0 bases and the J segment 3 bases; nucleotides outside the gene matches: 4. Here the CDR3 DNA reads TGTGCCAGCAGCGTAGAAGTGGGGGGGACAGATACGCAGTATTTT. Translation gives CASSVEVGGTDTQYF.

The V call is TRBV6-5, the J call TRBJ1-6, with D uncertain. Germline CDR1 MNHEY, CDR2 SVGAGI. Trimming left V 7 bases short and J 7 bases short, with 11 bases between. The CDR3 extends over 13 amino acids. The CDR3 sequence: CASTLESNSPLHF. The CDR3 nucleotides read TGTGCCAGCACTCTAGAGTCCAATTCACCCCTCCACTTT.

V and J are TRBV28 and TRBJ2-1; 10 nucleotides agree with TRBD2. The CDR3 extends over 21 amino acids. V lost 8 bases and J lost 1; bases outside the gene matches: 23. Germline CDR1 and CDR2: MDHEN and SYDVKM. The CDR3 spells CASGLSLFSGGAGRSYNEQFF. The CDR3 DNA reads as TGTGCCAGCGGCTTATCCCTCTTCAGCGGGGGGGCCGGGAGGTCCTACAATGAGCAGTTCTTC.

As DNA, the CDR3 is TGTGCCAGCAGCTACGGCCTGGGACAACAGGACGAGCAGTACTTC. The encoded protein is CASSYGLGQQDEQYF. The chain employs TRBV7-3 and TRBJ2-7; a weak D match, TRBD1 (6 bases). The germline V gene encodes CDR1 SGHTA and CDR2 FQGTGA. With 4 bases removed from V and 5 bases from J, the gap between germline ends came to 18 bases. The CDR3 runs to 15 residues.

The chain links TRBV10-2 to TRBJ2-1; no reliable D call. V lost 0 bases and J 13 bases, leaving 10 bases between the germline ends. Germline CDR1 reads WSHSY; CDR2 reads SAAADI. CDR3 length equals 12 residues. Here the CDR3 reads CASSESGPGQFF. In DNA, the CDR3 is TGCGCCAGCAGTGAGTCTGGGCCAGGACAGTTCTTC.